Each of the 5 T cell receptor beta chains below was sequenced from the same sample in a study of beta chain features in type 1 diabetes. Their recognized antigens are unknown. General observations from the study: Within each of all four CD4+ subsets, Type 1 diabetes patients had TCRB CDR3s that were moderately but significantly shorter.

cDNA synthesis used the whole RNA isolate, giving expressed TCRB sequences. Libraries were prepared by immunoSEQ multiplex PCR; TCRdb keeps only in-frame clonotypes and omits some of them. The sample contains some 350,000 clones, roughly 13% of which appear only once. The sequenced sample consisted of naive CD4+ T cells from blood. Source of these receptors: a young woman with type 1 diabetes.

The V and J genes are TRBV7-9 and TRBJ1-5; D is possibly TRBD1 (6 bases). Germline V gene sequence: CDR1 SEHNR, CDR2 FQNEAQ (reference sequence). V dropped 3 bases and J dropped 0 bases, with 15 bases sitting between them. This CDR3 region has 17 residues. The DNA for the CDR3 is TGTGCCAGCAGCTTGGGGGTGACAGGCTATAGCAATCAGCCCCAGCATTTT. It is translated as CASSLGVTGYSNQPQHF.

This clone was seen a few times. The chain links TRBV7-9 to TRBJ1-5; D may be TRBD1 (6 bases). Trimming pared 1 base from V and 6 bases from J, leaving 22 bases between. CDR1 and CDR2 (germline): SEHNR, FQNEAQ (reference sequence). The CDR3 totals 18 residues. The CDR3: CASSLEVGATGRGQPQHF. The CDR3 nucleotides read TGTGCCAGCAGCTTAGAGGTGGGGGCGACGGGGCGCGGTCAGCCCCAGCATTTT.

This clone was seen a few times. The V call is TRBV7-9, the J call TRBJ2-1; 11 nucleotides line up with TRBD2. V was clipped by 4 bases and J by 4 bases; unmatched bases: 6. The CDR3 sequence is 16 residues long. Germline assignment: CDR1 SEHNR and CDR2 FQNEAQ (reference sequence). CDR3: CASSSQTSGVYNEQFF. Written as DNA, the CDR3 is TGTGCCAGCAGCTCCCAGACTAGCGGGGTTTACAATGAGCAGTTCTTC.

The genes are TRBV30 and TRBJ2-1; 8 bases are shared with TRBD2. This CDR3 comprises 15 residues. V was clipped by 4 bases and J by 9 bases; unmatched bases: 14. Germline CDR1 reads GTSNPN; CDR2 reads SVGIG (reference sequence). As DNA, the CDR3 is TGTGCCTGGATAGTGAGCGGGACTAGTTTTGGTGAGCAGTTCTTC. Translated: CAWIVSGTSFGEQFF.

The chain links TRBV11-2 to TRBJ2-3, with 13 bases matching TRBD2. Germline V gene lookup returns CDR1 SGHAT and CDR2 FQNNGV. This CDR3 is built from 16 residues. With V trimmed by 5 bases and J by 2 bases, 4 bases remained unmatched. The DNA of the CDR3 is TGTGCCAGCAGCCTGACTAGCGGGAGGTTCACAGATACGCAGTATTTT. This codes for CASSLTSGRFTDTQYF.